These T cell receptor beta chains were read from a single sample in a study of blood T cell repertoires in COVID-19. Here immunoSEQ multiplex PCR was the method, and the copy in TCRdb shows in-frame clones only, minus some. The sample has about 73,000 clones; over 70% are singletons. The specimen was peripheral blood. Every receptor here comes from a man older than 75 with active or convalescent COVID-19. Both conserved end residues are part of each CDR3. The order of the fields is V gene, clone size, J gene, CDR3 protein. Not every row has a clone size; where given, it reads once, few, many or a size class.

>TRBV19|NA|TRBJ1-1
CASKRAGALNTEAFF
>TRBV2|few|TRBJ1-2
CASSKGRENYGYTF
>TRBV3-1/TRBV3-2|few|TRBJ2-7
CASSQVSSGLNSEQYF
>TRBV29-1|NA|TRBJ2-5
CSVFYPPSVETQYF
>TRBV19|NA|TRBJ1-3
CASIPGQGVFGNTIYF
>TRBV7-9|NA|TRBJ2-7
CASSLGWGAGLSYEQYF
>TRBV9|NA|TRBJ2-2
CASSVIAGGTGELFF
>TRBV6-6|NA|TRBJ1-5
CASSALTVSGQPQHF
>TRBV7-8|NA|TRBJ1-1
CASNLRGVETEAFF
>TRBV7-2|once|TRBJ2-1
CASSLSGTSGRREQFF
>TRBV6-5|NA|TRBJ1-3
CASTSVNSGNTIYF
>TRBV28|NA|TRBJ2-7
CASRDRASSYEQYF
>TRBV5-4|few|TRBJ1-1
CASSLGHRMNTEAFF
>TRBV5-1|once|TRBJ1-1
CASVGQGNTEAFF
>TRBV5-1|NA|TRBJ2-7
CASSLSGNEQYF
>TRBV11-2|NA|TRBJ1-1
CASSLEAGVAFF
>TRBV6-5|NA|TRBJ1-1
CASSYFYRGGTEAFF
>TRBV2|NA|TRBJ1-1
CASSEARGSGDTEAFF
>TRBV2|NA|TRBJ2-5
CASIETGEDETQYF
>TRBV3-1/TRBV3-2|NA|TRBJ1-2
CASSRQGANYGYTF
>TRBV19|NA|TRBJ1-5
CASSIDRDVSNQPQHF
>TRBV4-2|NA|TRBJ2-5
CASSQVQGTVQETQYF
>TRBV2|NA|TRBJ1-2
CASKRGQGAAGYTF
>TRBV19|NA|TRBJ2-1
CASRPRTAGGEQFF
>TRBV5-1|NA|TRBJ1-4
CASSLGPLDNEKLFF
>TRBV28|NA|TRBJ1-4
CASAGATNEKLFF
>TRBV5-5|NA|TRBJ2-7
CASSTQDTGSHEQYF
>TRBV28|NA|TRBJ2-1
CASSLGHEQFF
>TRBV5-4|once|TRBJ2-7
CASSLAGTGKMYEQYF
>TRBV7-2|NA|TRBJ2-3
CASSPRSSGAPLGQYF
>TRBV19|NA|TRBJ1-1
CASSMFPRTGMNTEAFF
>TRBV18|NA|TRBJ1-4
CASSRDGNEKLFF